Listed here are 5 T cell receptor beta chains from one sample, sequenced in a study of T cell repertoires in cytomegalovirus infection. No antigen is known for these receptors. One entry per CDR3 protein results from TCRdb running MiXCR on the reads. Of some 940,000 distinct CDR3 sequences in the sample, roughly a third were seen once. The sequencing used cultured CD8+ T cells from PBMCs, collected from culture after CMV antigen stimulation. These receptors were taken from a human donor in good health (CMV status not recorded). Some clones in this sample may be carry-over from other donors' samples.

The chain combines TRBV7-9 with TRBJ1-4; D not resolved. The V gene's germline CDR1 is SEHNR and CDR2 FQNEAQ (reference sequence). This CDR3 is 17 amino acids long. V lost 1 base and J lost 5, with 17 bases in between. CDR3 bases: TGTGCCAGCAGCTTAGGGGCCAACACACTCGGAAATGAAAAACTGTTTTTT. As protein: CASSLGANTLGNEKLFF.

This clonotype was seen only a few times. The genes are TRBV19 and TRBJ1-1; 12 nucleotides align to TRBD1. Trimming cost V 4 bases and J 7 bases; bases outside gene matches: 13. The germline V gene has CDR1 LNHDA and CDR2 SQIVND (reference sequence). The CDR3 spans 17 residues. The CDR3 coding sequence is TGTGCCAGTAGTACAATAACCCGGGACAGGGGGCGAGGTGAAGCTTTCTTT. Its translation: CASSTITRDRGRGEAFF.

This clonotype has more than one count but fewer than ten. This chain joins TRBV2 and TRBJ2-7, with a tentative D call TRBD1 (5 bases). Germline CDR1 and CDR2: SNHLY and FYNNEI. The length of the CDR3 is 12 residues. V was pared by 6 bases and J by 3 bases, with 9 bases between. CDR3 nucleotides: TGTGCCAGCAGGGACACCATCTACGAGCAGTACGTC. Its protein is CASRDTIYEQYV.

This clonotype appeared a few times. The genes are TRBV7-9 and TRBJ1-1; no firm D call. Germline assignment: CDR1 SEHNR and CDR2 FQNEAQ (reference sequence). With 7 bases removed from V and 6 bases from J, the gap between germline ends came to 15 bases. The CDR3 runs to 13 residues. The CDR3 DNA reads as TGTGCCAGCACCTTTACAGTGACTTCTGAAGCTTTCTTT. This sequence encodes CASTFTVTSEAFF.

On this clonotype itself: With a much larger clone just one base away, this may be a read error. The genes are TRBV7-9 and TRBJ2-5, with a tentative D call TRBD2 (6 bases). This CDR3 comprises 11 residues. From germline, CDR1 is SEHNR and CDR2 FQNEAQ (reference sequence). The CDR3 DNA follows: TGTGCCAGCAGCTTCCGGGAGAACCAGTACTTC. Protein: CASSFRENQYF.